Following are 10 T cell receptor beta chains from one sample sequenced in a study of T cell changes during pregnancy in multiple sclerosis. Generated by immunoSEQ multiplex PCR, the TCRdb table keeps only in-frame clones and is missing some. The table has tens of thousands of clones, 91% seen once. This material consisted of peripheral blood, taken after pregnancy. The receptors shown here come from a female donor in good health, enrolled as a control in a pregnancy study.

The rearrangement links TRBV5-6 to TRBJ2-7; D is perhaps TRBD1 (5 bases). Per germline, CDR1 SGHDT and CDR2 YYEEEE. This CDR3 spans 12 amino acids. V was cut by 4 bases and J by 6 bases, with 11 bases left in between. The CDR3 DNA is TGTGCCAGCAGCCCATTAAGGGGCGAGCAGTACTTC. Amino acid sequence: CASSPLRGEQYF. Together with reference TRBV5-6 and TRBJ2-7, the CDR3 gives the full variable domain: DAGVTQSPTHLIKTRGQQVTLRCSPKSGHDTVSWYQQALGQGPQFIFQYYEEEERQRGNFPDRFSGHQFPNYSSELNVNALLLGDSALYLCASSPLRGEQYFGPGTRLTVT.

V is TRBV27 and J is TRBJ2-7, with D possibly being TRBD1 (6 bases). The V gene lost 3 bases and the J gene lost 5 bases, with 11 bases spanning the gap. The CDR3 totals 13 residues. Per germline, CDR1 MNHEY and CDR2 SMNVEV (reference sequence). The CDR3 DNA is TGTGCCAGCAGTTTTAGGACAGAGGACGAGCAGTACTTC. This encodes CASSFRTEDEQYF.

This clone was observed once. The junction does not match germline at one end; this may be a read error. This chain links TRBV7-7 with TRBJ2-1, with 9 bases matching TRBD1. The length of the CDR3 is 13 residues. Per germline, CDR1 SSHAT and CDR2 FNYEAQ (reference sequence). The CDR3 DNA is TGTGCTAGCAGCTTCGGACAGGGGAATGAGCAGTTCTTC. The encoded protein is CASSFGQGNEQFF.

The gene calls are TRBV7-3 and TRBJ1-6, with D perhaps matching TRBD1 (6 bases). The CDR3 is made up of 14 amino acids. The V and J ends lost 4 bases and 6 bases respectively, with 10 bases between them. The germline V gene has CDR1 SGHTA and CDR2 FQGTGA. The CDR3 nucleotides read TGTGCCAGCAGCTCACAGGGAGCTAATTCACCCCTCCACTTT. It specifies CASSSQGANSPLHF. Full variable domain (missing parts from reference TRBV7-3 and TRBJ1-6): GAGVSQTPSNKVTEKGKYVELRCDPISGHTALYWYRQSLGQGPEFLIYFQGTGAADDSGLPNDRFFAVRPEGSVSTLKIQRTERGDSAVYLCASSSQGANSPLHFGNGTRLTVT.

The chain carries TRBV11-3 and TRBJ2-1; no clear D gene. V was pared by 0 bases and J by 0 bases, with 6 bases between. The CDR3 covers 15 residues. CDR1 is SGHNT and CDR2 is YENEEA in the germline V gene. The CDR3 DNA reads TGTGCCAGCAGCTTAGAACACAGCTCCTACAATGAGCAGTTCTTC. It encodes CASSLEHSSYNEQFF.

CDR3 nucleotide sequence: TGTGCCAGCAGCTTGGCCGGGACTAGCGGTTTCGGTGAGCAGTTCTTC. Amino acid sequence: CASSLAGTSGFGEQFF. This sequence joins TRBV5-4 and TRBJ2-1, with 11 bases identical to TRBD2. The junction had 8 bases not matched to a gene; V was cut back by 0 bases and J by 9 bases. This CDR3 comprises 16 residues. Looked up from germline, CDR1 is SGHNT and CDR2 is YYREEE (reference sequence).

This clone was seen just once. The rearrangement joins TRBV7-2 to TRBJ2-3; perhaps TRBD2 as D (5 bases). Germline V gene data show CDR1 as SGHTA and CDR2 as FQGNSA. The length of the CDR3 is 14 residues. Trimming stripped 4 bases from V and 5 bases from J, with 13 bases between. Written as DNA, the CDR3 is TGTGCCAGCAGCTCCTATCGGGGTGGAGATACGCAGTATTTT. Amino acids: CASSSYRGGDTQYF.

J is TRBJ1-2 and V is TRBV7-3; 7 bases align to TRBD1. This CDR3 contains 13 residues. The germline V gene has CDR1 SGHTA and CDR2 FQGTGA. J was trimmed by 4 bases and V by 5 bases; bases with no gene match: 4. The CDR3 region is CASSPGQLYGYTF. The CDR3 region has the DNA TGTGCCAGCAGCCCGGGACAGCTCTATGGCTACACCTTC.

The chain combines TRBV11-3 with TRBJ1-2; no definite D call. The germline gives CDR1 SGHNT, CDR2 YENEEA. V lost 3 bases, J lost 5 bases, and 19 bases lay in between. The CDR3 totals 16 residues. The CDR3 here is CASSFTFGDAPYGYTF. In DNA form, the CDR3 reads TGTGCCAGCAGCTTCACATTCGGGGATGCACCGTATGGCTACACCTTC.

The chain links TRBV6-5 to TRBJ2-2, with a weak D call TRBD1 (5 bases). The V end lost 5 bases, the J end lost 1 base, and 8 bases lay between the germline ends. There are 14 residues in the CDR3. Germline loops: CDR1 MNHEY, CDR2 SVGAGI. Written as DNA, the CDR3 is TGTGCCAGCAGTCCAGGACAGAACACCGGGGAGCTGTTTTTT. Translating it yields CASSPGQNTGELFF.